This paragraph covers one TCR beta chain sequence. Under the authors' procedure: Using reference gene primer amplification, nucleated cell counts were estimated. Assay: immunoSEQ multiplex PCR; the TCRdb copy retains only in-frame clones and omits some. For V, J and clone size, that table is used; D and trimming come from the DNA. The table has some 120,000 clones, 80% to 85% seen once; the top ten hold around an eighth. The CDR3 has 18 residues. V trimming: 1 base; J trimming: 0 bases; junction bases outside the gene matches: 10. Germline CDR1 is KGHDR and CDR2 is SFDVKD. These data are taken from a study of blood T cell repertoires in COVID-19. Study in general: The origin of the acute and convalescent COVID-19 samples was the United States, Italy and Spain. Sources were T cells, B-cell-depleted T cells, or PBMCs; the material itself was cDNA or gDNA.

The clonotype was recovered from a woman between 25 and 40 years old who had recovered from COVID-19. The V call is TRBV24-1, the J call TRBJ2-5; 7 bases align to TRBD1. Sequencing was carried out using peripheral blood. The CDR3 spells CATSDFARQGWYQETQYF. In DNA form, the CDR3 reads TGTGCCACCAGTGATTTTGCCCGACAGGGATGGTACCAAGAGACCCAGTACTTC.